This TCR beta chain is from a study of blood T cell repertoires in COVID-19. Germline values: CDR1 GTSNPN, CDR2 SVGIG (reference sequence). The trim removed 6 bases at V and 2 bases at J, leaving 2 bases unmatched. The CDR3 consists of 13 residues. The repertoire was sequenced with immunoSEQ multiplex PCR; TCRdb's copy has only in-frame clones and lacks some. The profile shows 50,000 or so clones, 85% to 90% of them singletons. The TCR comes from a man between 60 and 75 years old with active COVID-19. This chain joins TRBV30 and TRBJ2-7; 12 nucleotides match TRBD1. Sequenced sample: peripheral blood. For the CDR3, the DNA is TGTGCCTGCCGGGACAGGGGGCCCTACGAGCAGTACTTC. As protein: CACRDRGPYEQYF.